This T cell receptor beta chain was identified during a study of cytomegalovirus exposure and HLA in healthy donors. For this clone: Antigen: not known.

CDR3 length: 15 amino acids. Germline V lookup: CDR1 LNHDA, CDR2 SQIVND (reference sequence). V trimming: 4 bases; J trimming: 8 bases; junction bases outside the gene matches: 8. The donors were members of the validation cohort comprising approximately 110 subjects, separate from the roughly 680-subject first cohort. Study results and limitations: According to a subsequent analysis, TCR clusters from the first cohort were inclined to appear together in the 110 or so validation repertoires. The authors enumerated over 150 TCR beta chains as linked to cytomegalovirus. Reports described diagnosis of cytomegalovirus status by the classifier as highly specific and sensitive.

Only in-frame clones appear in the TCRdb table, and some are missing; sequencing was by immunoSEQ multiplex PCR. The data show about 56,000 clones, with 85% to 95% seen just once and under 2% held by the top ten. The source of this sequence is a woman aged 18-29 years in good health and CMV-seropositive. The sample taken for sequencing was PBMCs. V is TRBV19 and J is TRBJ1-6; the match to TRBD1 covers 7 bases. CDR3 region: CASSSLTGLDSPLHF. Here the CDR3 DNA reads TGTGCCAGTAGTAGCCTGACAGGGTTGGATTCACCCCTCCACTTT.